One and the same sample provided the 8 T cell receptor beta chains below, sequenced in a study of T cells after yellow fever vaccination. In TCRdb, the 5' RACE reads were re-called with MiXCR into one record per CDR3 protein. The table records a few hundred thousand distinct CDR3 sequences, approximately 10% of them present only once. Sequencing was performed on CD4+ T cells sorted from PBMCs, taken 5 days after the yellow fever booster vaccination. The receptors were gathered from a man aged 18 to 30 who received the YFV17D yellow fever vaccine.

The table lists this clonotype with a few counts. The chain carries TRBV5-1 and TRBJ2-5, with TRBD2 as a possible D gene (6 bases). V shed 4 bases and J shed 2 bases, with 15 bases lying between them. This CDR3 comprises 15 residues. Germline assignment: CDR1 SGHRS and CDR2 YFSETQ. The CDR3 region has the DNA TGCGCCAGCAGCCTCATTAGCGGTAATCAAGAGACCCAGTACTTC. This encodes CASSLISGNQETQYF.

This clonotype was observed a handful of times. The rearrangement joins TRBV12-3 or TRBV12-4 to TRBJ1-1, with D possibly being TRBD1 (6 bases). V was clipped by 2 bases and J by 3 bases, with 10 bases between them. The CDR3 consists of 14 residues. The CDR3 DNA is TGTGCCAGCAGTTTAAGGGGGGCAGACACTGAAGCTTTCTTT. It is translated as CASSLRGADTEAFF.

The genes are TRBV6-2 or TRBV6-3 and TRBJ2-3; D may match TRBD1 or TRBD2 (6 bases each). This CDR3 has 17 residues. Between the trimmed V and J ends, which lost 6 bases and 5 bases, there was a span of 24 bases. Germline V gene lookup returns CDR1 MNHEY and CDR2 SVGEGT. The CDR3 sequence is CASRPPPGAAKQDTQYF. Written as DNA, the CDR3 is TGTGCCAGCAGACCCCCCCCGGGGGCCGCAAAACAAGATACGCAGTATTTT.

This clonotype was observed a handful of times. The chain carries TRBV7-2 and TRBJ2-1; tentative D call: TRBD2 (7 bases). The CDR3 length is 17 residues. Germline loops: CDR1 SGHTA, CDR2 FQGNSA. The ends were cut back, 5 bases at V and 3 bases at J, with 20 bases in the middle. CDR3 sequence: CASSPGRGGGIYNEQFF. The DNA of the CDR3 is TGTGCCAGCAGCCCCGGTAGAGGGGGGGGCATCTACAATGAGCAGTTCTTC.

The sample holds a few counts of this clonotype. The rearrangement links TRBV20-1 to TRBJ1-2; 7 nucleotides match TRBD1. Per the germline V gene, CDR1 is DFQATT and CDR2 is SNEGSKA (reference sequence). CDR3 length: 11 amino acids. J lost 10 bases, V lost 6 bases, and 8 bases had no gene match. The CDR3 region has the DNA TGCAGTGCCCCTAGGGGGCCGTACTACACCTTC. As protein: CSAPRGPYYTF.

This clonotype has ten or more counts. This rearrangement joins TRBV7-2 to TRBJ2-3, with 9 bases matching TRBD2. V shed 4 bases and J 5 bases; nucleotides not matched to a gene: 7. This CDR3 is 15 amino acids long. CDR1 is SGHTA, CDR2 FQGNSA, per germline. This chain's CDR3 is CASSSRGLAGDTQYF. CDR3 coding DNA: TGTGCCAGCAGCTCCCGGGGACTAGCAGGAGATACGCAGTATTTT.

The rearrangement links TRBV5-1 to TRBJ2-2; no definite D call. The V gene's germline CDR1 is SGHRS and CDR2 YFSETQ. V was shortened by 4 bases and J by 4 bases, with 11 bases between the two germline ends. This CDR3 has 14 amino acids. The CDR3 here is CASSLNSFTGELFF. The CDR3 nucleotides are TGCGCCAGCAGCCTAAACAGCTTCACCGGGGAGCTGTTTTTT. The full variable domain, its missing parts supplied by reference TRBV5-1 and TRBJ2-2, is KAGVTQTPRYLIKTRGQQVTLSCSPISGHRSVSWYQQTPGQGLQFLFEYFSETQRNKGNFPGRFSGRQFSNSRSEMNVSTLELGDSALYLCASSLNSFTGELFFGEGSRLTVL.

This clonotype has just a few counts. The gene calls are TRBV12-3 or TRBV12-4 and TRBJ1-6; 7 nucleotides match TRBD1. This CDR3 is 14 amino acids long. Unmatched junction bases numbered 7, after V lost 8 bases and J lost 6 bases. The CDR3 spells CASSGGLSNSPLHF. DNA for the CDR3: TGTGCCAGCTCAGGGGGTTTAAGTAATTCACCCCTCCACTTT.